Listed here is a single T cell receptor beta chain. Antigen: not known. Trimming took 1 base from V and 6 from J; bases not matched to a gene: 10. Germline values: CDR1 SGHDT, CDR2 YYEEEE. This CDR3 has 16 residues. The sample is drawn from a study of T cell responses to AZD1222 COVID-19 vaccine. Findings of the study overall: Nearly half of spike-specific TCRs reportedly go after variant regions that carry no mutations. Among those given AZD1222, only five to seven were seropositive at baseline. It should be noted that donors were predominantly white British and more often female, and clonal diversity was possibly underestimated. Researchers report vaccine-associated CD4 TCRs spanning spike, with dominance at 160-218 and 743-854.

Assay: immunoSEQ multiplex PCR; the TCRdb copy retains only in-frame clones and omits some. Counted here are roughly 99,000 clones, around nine tenths occurring once; the ten biggest clones make up around 4.9%. This clonotype was sampled from an adult who received the AZD1222 COVID-19 vaccine. The chain combines TRBV5-6 with TRBJ2-3; 8 nucleotides line up with TRBD1. Sequenced material: peripheral blood, taken 28 days after the second AZD1222 dose. The CDR3, as DNA: TGTGCCAGCAGCTTGAGGAGGCAGGGGGCATCGGATACGCAGTATTTT. It yields the protein CASSLRRQGASDTQYF.